This record covers a single T cell receptor beta chain. The antigen is undetermined. V dropped 0 bases and J dropped 4 bases, with 13 bases sitting between them. The CDR3 spans 15 residues. The germline gives CDR1 SGHKS, CDR2 YYEKEE (reference sequence). The sample belongs to a study of T cell responses to AZD1222 COVID-19 vaccine. Broader study findings: Donor demographics were predominantly white British with a female majority; clonal diversity may be underestimated. Vaccine-related CD4 TCRs covered spike, predominating at 160-218 and 743-854.

The repertoire was sequenced with immunoSEQ multiplex PCR; TCRdb's copy has only in-frame clones and lacks some. This table holds under 150,000 clones, approximately 88% found once. The receptor's source is an adult in good health. The chain has TRBV5-5 and TRBJ1-2; D is uncertain. Sequenced here: peripheral blood, sampled on day 0 of AZD1222 vaccination. The DNA for the CDR3 is TGTGCCAGCAGCTTGGGGAGGGAACAGCTCTATGGCTACACCTTC. Its translation: CASSLGREQLYGYTF.